This T cell receptor (beta chain) originates from a study of T cell repertoires in cytomegalovirus infection. TCRdb redid the calling of the reads with MiXCR, one entry per CDR3 protein. Of roughly 920,000 distinct CDR3 sequences listed, roughly 30% are singletons. Concerning this clonotype itself: Its cognate antigen is unknown. One base away lies a much larger clone, so this may be a sequencing read error. This CDR3 fails to terminate in the conserved phenylalanine or tryptophan, so it likely reflects a read error.

The CDR3 length is 12 residues. The germline V and J ends were trimmed by 5 bases and 6 bases, with 9 bases remaining between them. The germline CDR1 and CDR2 sequences are SGHAT and FQNNGV. The chain couples TRBV11-2 to TRBJ2-3; D tentatively fits TRBD1 or TRBD2 (5 bases each). The clonotype was recovered from a human donor in good health (CMV status not recorded). Some clones in this sample may be carry-over from other donors' samples. The sequencing here drew on cultured CD8+ T cells from PBMCs, taken from culture after CMV antigen stimulation. CDR3 loop: CASSTGGDTQYL. CDR3 coding DNA: TGTGCCAGCAGCACTGGGGGTGATACGCAGTATTTG.